Detailed here is one T cell receptor (beta chain). Its antigen is currently unknown. The CDR3 runs to 17 residues. Unmatched junction bases numbered 12, after V lost 8 bases and J lost 1 base. From germline, CDR1 is MDHEN and CDR2 SYDVKM. Time point meaning: patch test 1, 2 weeks after DPC sensitization. Regarding treatment: therapeutic diphenylcyclopropenone sensitization with weekly scalp DPC. Unfractionated whole blood yielded the extracted total RNA. These data belong to a study of human T cells and chemical hapten exposure. On the study more broadly: Diagnoses of alopecia areata, totalis or universalis occurred in mostly female patients. General observations from the study: As patch test score rose, PT1 expanded TCR counts tended to rise as well.

TCRdb used MiXCR to reprocess the RACE reads, holding one entry per CDR3 protein. The table lists roughly 120,000 distinct CDR3 sequences, roughly an eighth of them singletons. This chain connects TRBV28 to TRBJ2-3, with TRBD2 matching over 10 bases. The sequence was collected from a woman aged 45 to 65 with alopecia areata. Some clones in this sample may be carry-over from other donors' samples. The sequenced sample was whole blood, obtained in connection with sensitization to the hapten diphenylcyclopropenone (DPC). The CDR3 coding sequence is TGTGCCAGCGGAACTCTCATAGCGGGGGGACGCACAGATACGCAGTATTTT. Its protein is CASGTLIAGGRTDTQYF.